What follows are 14 T cell receptor beta chains derived from one specimen sequenced in a study of shared clonotypes between healthy human individuals. TCRdb's copy holds only in-frame clones and misses some; the assay was immunoSEQ multiplex PCR. Of over 1.5 million clones in the sample, 98% are singletons; the top ten hold less than 0.55%. The material sequenced was naive CD4+ T cells sorted from blood. Subset meaning: CD45RA+ positively selected. Source of these receptors: a man aged 25 to 40 in good health.

This chain links TRBV19 with TRBJ2-2; D tentatively reads TRBD1 or TRBD2 (5 bases each). CDR3 length equals 16 residues. Deletions cut 7 bases from V and 4 bases from J, with 19 bases between. Germline V CDR1 and CDR2: LNHDA, SQIVND (reference sequence). The CDR3 sequence: CASKVGMAGSTGELFF. The CDR3 DNA reads TGTGCCAGTAAAGTTGGTATGGCAGGGAGCACCGGGGAGCTGTTTTTT.

This rearrangement joins TRBV6-6 to TRBJ2-5; 9 nucleotides match TRBD1. CDR3 length: 15 residues. The germline V gene encodes CDR1 MNHNY and CDR2 SVGAGI (reference sequence). V trimming: 8 bases; J trimming: 5 bases; junction bases outside the gene matches: 12. CDR3 sequence reads: CASVYGQGRGETQYF. The CDR3 DNA sequence: TGTGCCAGCGTCTACGGACAGGGGCGAGGGGAGACCCAGTACTTC.

CDR3 in amino acids: CASSPERSNTGELFF. The CDR3, as DNA: TGTGCCAGCAGCCCAGAGCGGTCAAACACCGGGGAGCTGTTTTTT. The chain has TRBV7-2 and TRBJ2-2, with D possibly matching TRBD2 (5 bases). The germline V gene encodes CDR1 SGHTA and CDR2 FQGNSA. The V end was cut by 5 bases, the J end by 2 bases, with 12 bases between. CDR3 length: 15 amino acids.

The rearrangement joins TRBV15 to TRBJ1-1; no definite D call. Germline V lookup: CDR1 LNHNV, CDR2 YYDKDF (reference sequence). V was cut by 3 bases and J by 2 bases, with 7 bases left in between. The CDR3 is 13 amino acids. CDR3 bases: TGTGCCACCAGCAGCCAGATAAACACTGAAGCTTTCTTT. Translation: CATSSQINTEAFF.

The chain is built from TRBV5-1 and TRBJ1-1, with D possibly matching TRBD1 (6 bases). Looked up from germline, CDR1 is SGHRS and CDR2 is YFSETQ. This CDR3 has 16 amino acids. V lost 0 bases and J lost 0, with 12 bases in between. CDR3 DNA: TGCGCCAGCAGCTTGGATTTGGGGGCGGTGAACACTGAAGCTTTCTTT. This codes for CASSLDLGAVNTEAFF.

The chain has TRBV1 and TRBJ1-2. TRBV1 is designated a pseudogene. The CDR3 contains 16 residues. The CDR3 nucleotides are TGCACCAGCAGCGTTCATATTTGTGCGAAGACCTATGGCTACACCTTC. Translating it yields CTSSVHICAKTYGYTF.

This sequence joins TRBV5-1 and TRBJ2-1, with TRBD2 as a possible D gene (6 bases). In germline, CDR1 is SGHRS, CDR2 YFSETQ. The CDR3 has 14 amino acids. Trimming pared 6 bases from V and 6 bases from J, leaving 16 bases between. CDR3 protein: CASTWASAGNEQFF. CDR3 DNA: TGCGCCAGCACGTGGGCTAGCGCGGGCAATGAGCAGTTCTTC. Full variable domain (outside the CDR3, taken from reference TRBV5-1 and TRBJ2-1): KAGVTQTPRYLIKTRGQQVTLSCSPISGHRSVSWYQQTPGQGLQFLFEYFSETQRNKGNFPGRFSGRQFSNSRSEMNVSTLELGDSALYLCASTWASAGNEQFFGPGTRLTVL.

V is TRBV18 and J is TRBJ1-3, with unresolved D. CDR1 KGHSH and CDR2 LQKENI come from the germline V gene. The CDR3 has 17 residues. Deletions cut 3 bases from V and 4 bases from J, with 19 bases between. The CDR3 reads CASSPLRAVTPGNTIYF. The CDR3 nucleotides are TGTGCCAGCTCACCCCTCCGAGCGGTGACGCCAGGAAACACCATATATTTT.

This chain connects TRBV9 to TRBJ2-3; TRBD2 matches 7 bases. J gave up 0 bases and V 2 bases, and 6 bases lay outside the gene matches. Germline lookup yields CDR1 SGDLS and CDR2 YYNGEE. The CDR3 totals 16 residues. CDR3 in amino acids: CASSVNGGRSTDTQYF. CDR3 bases: TGTGCCAGCAGCGTCAACGGCGGGAGAAGCACAGATACGCAGTATTTT.

The chain combines TRBV19 with TRBJ2-2; TRBD1 matches at 7 bases. There are 16 residues in the CDR3. Germline assignment: CDR1 LNHDA and CDR2 SQIVND (reference sequence). With 7 bases clipped from V and 1 base from J, the junction kept 9 bases outside the gene matches. Here the CDR3 DNA reads TGTGCCAGTACGCCCGCAGGACAGGTGAACACCGGGGAGCTGTTTTTT. It encodes CASTPAGQVNTGELFF.

This clone has at least ten counts. The chain combines TRBV2 with TRBJ2-3; D is undetermined. CDR1 and CDR2 from the germline V gene are SNHLY and FYNNEI. V lost 4 bases and J lost 2, with 10 bases in between. This CDR3 is 14 amino acids long. The CDR3 spells CASSATLDTDTQYF. Here the CDR3 DNA reads TGTGCCAGCAGTGCTACACTGGACACAGATACGCAGTATTTT.

The V gene is TRBV5-5, the J gene TRBJ2-2; TRBD2 matches 9 bases. Germline V CDR1 and CDR2: SGHKS, YYEKEE (reference sequence). V lost 4 bases, J lost 4 bases, and 5 bases stayed unmatched. There are 15 residues in the CDR3. The CDR3 here is CASSQSSGVTGELFF. In DNA, the CDR3 is TGTGCCAGCAGCCAATCTAGCGGGGTCACCGGGGAGCTGTTTTTT.

The chain has TRBV18 and TRBJ1-5, with a possible D match to TRBD1 (6 bases). CDR3 length equals 17 residues. Trimming stripped 5 bases from V and 4 bases from J, with 21 bases between. Germline V CDR1 and CDR2: KGHSH, LQKENI. CDR3 bases: TGTGCCAGCTCATCTGAGTACAGGGCTACACCAAATCAGCCCCAGCATTTT. Protein: CASSSEYRATPNQPQHF.

The CDR3 loop is CASNRDGDSSYEQYF. As DNA, the CDR3 is TGCGCCAGCAATAGGGACGGGGACAGCTCCTACGAGCAGTACTTC. V is TRBV5-1 and J is TRBJ2-7, with 7 bases identical to TRBD1. V lost 6 bases and J lost 0; bases outside the gene matches: 9. Germline CDR1 reads SGHRS; CDR2 reads YFSETQ. This CDR3 is built from 15 residues. Full variable domain (rest looked up from reference TRBV5-1 and TRBJ2-7): KAGVTQTPRYLIKTRGQQVTLSCSPISGHRSVSWYQQTPGQGLQFLFEYFSETQRNKGNFPGRFSGRQFSNSRSEMNVSTLELGDSALYLCASNRDGDSSYEQYFGPGTRLTVT.